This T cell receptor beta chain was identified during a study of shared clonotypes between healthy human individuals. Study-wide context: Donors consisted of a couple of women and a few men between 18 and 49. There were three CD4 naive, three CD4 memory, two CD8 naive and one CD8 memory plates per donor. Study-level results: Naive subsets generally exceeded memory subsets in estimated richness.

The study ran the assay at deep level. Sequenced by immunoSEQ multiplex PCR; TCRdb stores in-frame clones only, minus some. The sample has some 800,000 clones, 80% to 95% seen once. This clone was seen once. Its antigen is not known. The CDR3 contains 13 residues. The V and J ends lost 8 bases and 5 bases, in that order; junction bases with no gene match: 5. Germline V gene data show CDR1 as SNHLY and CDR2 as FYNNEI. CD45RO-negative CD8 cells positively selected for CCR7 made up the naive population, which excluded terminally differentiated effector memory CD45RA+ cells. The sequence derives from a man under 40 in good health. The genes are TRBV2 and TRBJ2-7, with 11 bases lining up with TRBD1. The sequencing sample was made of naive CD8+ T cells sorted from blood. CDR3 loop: CASRDRGFNEQYF. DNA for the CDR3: TGTGCCAGCCGGGACAGGGGGTTCAACGAGCAGTACTTC.